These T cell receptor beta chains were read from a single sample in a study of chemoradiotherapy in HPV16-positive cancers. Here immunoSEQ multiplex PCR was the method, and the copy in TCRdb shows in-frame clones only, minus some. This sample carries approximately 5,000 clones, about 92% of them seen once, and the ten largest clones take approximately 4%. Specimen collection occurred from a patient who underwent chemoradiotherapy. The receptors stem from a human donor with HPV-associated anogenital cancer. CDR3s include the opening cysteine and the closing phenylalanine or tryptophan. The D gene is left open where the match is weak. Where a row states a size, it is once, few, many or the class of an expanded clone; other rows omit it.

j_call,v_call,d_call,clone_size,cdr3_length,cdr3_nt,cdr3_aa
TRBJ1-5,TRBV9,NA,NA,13,TGTGCCAGCAGCGTAAGGGACAATCAGCCCCAGCATTTT,CASSVRDNQPQHF
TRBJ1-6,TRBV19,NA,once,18,TGTGCCAGTAGTATACAGGGTCGAATTAGGACCTATAATTCACCCCTCCACTTT,CASSIQGRIRTYNSPLHF
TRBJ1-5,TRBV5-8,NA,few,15,TGTGCCAGCAGCTTGAGGGGTTATAGCAATCAGCCCCAGCATTTT,CASSLRGYSNQPQHF
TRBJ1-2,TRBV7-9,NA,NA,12,TGTGCCACCACAAGTATTTACTATGGCTACACCTTC,CATTSIYYGYTF
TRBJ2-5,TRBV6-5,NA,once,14,TGTGCCAGCAGTTACTCGGAGTACCAAGAGACCCAGTACTTC,CASSYSEYQETQYF
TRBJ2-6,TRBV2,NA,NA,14,TGTGCCAGCGCAGACAACTCTGGGGCCAACGTCCTGACTTTC,CASADNSGANVLTF
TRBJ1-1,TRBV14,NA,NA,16,TGTGCCAGCAAATCTGTAGTCCCAGGCAAGAACACTGAAGCTTTCTTT,CASKSVVPGKNTEAFF
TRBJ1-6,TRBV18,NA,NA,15,TGTGCCAGCTCAACTGGACTTACCAGGGATTCACCCCTCCACTTT,CASSTGLTRDSPLHF
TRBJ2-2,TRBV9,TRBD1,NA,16,TGTGCCAGCAGCGCGACCGGGACAGGGGCAGGCGGGGAGCTGTTTTTT,CASSATGTGAGGELFF
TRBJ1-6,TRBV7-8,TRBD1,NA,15,TGTGCCAGCAGCTCCCAGGGGGTAGGAAATTCACCCCTCCACTTT,CASSSQGVGNSPLHF
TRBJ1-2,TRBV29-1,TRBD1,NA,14,TGCAGCGTTGAGTCGGATACAGGGGGCGGGGGCTACACCTTC,CSVESDTGGGGYTF
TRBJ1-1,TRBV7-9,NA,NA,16,TGTGCCAGCAGTCCAGTTGGTGGGGGACGGAACACTGAAGCTTTCTTT,CASSPVGGGRNTEAFF
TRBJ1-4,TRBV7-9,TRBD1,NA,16,TGTGCCAGCAGTCCTCCCGGGGACAGGATAAATGAAAAACTGTTTTTT,CASSPPGDRINEKLFF
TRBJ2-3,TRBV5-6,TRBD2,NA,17,TGTGCCAGCAGCTCTGGCGGGGGGAGCCCCCCGGAAGATACGCAGTATTTT,CASSSGGGSPPEDTQYF
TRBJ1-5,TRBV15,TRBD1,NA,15,TGTGCCACCAGCAGAGATAGACAGGGGGCTCAGCCCCAGCATTTT,CATSRDRQGAQPQHF
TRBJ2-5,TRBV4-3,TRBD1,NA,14,TGCGCCAGCAGCTCGCGGACAGGGGCAGAGACCCAGTACTTC,CASSSRTGAETQYF